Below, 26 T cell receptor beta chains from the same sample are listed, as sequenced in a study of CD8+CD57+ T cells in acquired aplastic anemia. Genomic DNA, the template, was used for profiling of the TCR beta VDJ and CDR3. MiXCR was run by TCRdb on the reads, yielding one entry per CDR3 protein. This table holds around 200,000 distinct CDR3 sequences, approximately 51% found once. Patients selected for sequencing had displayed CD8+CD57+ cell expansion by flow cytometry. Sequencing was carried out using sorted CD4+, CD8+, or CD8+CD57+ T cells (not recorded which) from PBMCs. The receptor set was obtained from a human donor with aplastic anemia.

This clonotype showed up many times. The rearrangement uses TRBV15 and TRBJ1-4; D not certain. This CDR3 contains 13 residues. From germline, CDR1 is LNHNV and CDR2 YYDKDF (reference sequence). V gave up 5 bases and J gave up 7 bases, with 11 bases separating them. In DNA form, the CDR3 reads TGTGCCACCAGCGCGGACGGGAGTGAAAAACTGTTTTTT. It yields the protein CATSADGSEKLFF.

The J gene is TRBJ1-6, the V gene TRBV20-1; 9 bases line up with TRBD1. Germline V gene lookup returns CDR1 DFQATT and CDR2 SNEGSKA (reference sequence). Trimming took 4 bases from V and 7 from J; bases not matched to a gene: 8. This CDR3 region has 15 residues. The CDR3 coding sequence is TGCAGTGCTAAAGAACCGGGACAGGGAAATTCACCCCTCCACTTT. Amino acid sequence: CSAKEPGQGNSPLHF.

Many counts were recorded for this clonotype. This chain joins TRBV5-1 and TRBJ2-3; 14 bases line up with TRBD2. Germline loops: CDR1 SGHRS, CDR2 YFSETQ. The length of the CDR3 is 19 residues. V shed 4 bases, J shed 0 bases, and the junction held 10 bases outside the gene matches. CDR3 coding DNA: TGCGCCAGCAGCCCCACGAGGACTAGCGGGGGGACTAGCACAGATACGCAGTATTTT. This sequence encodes CASSPTRTSGGTSTDTQYF. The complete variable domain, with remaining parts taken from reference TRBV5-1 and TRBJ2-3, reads KAGVTQTPRYLIKTRGQQVTLSCSPISGHRSVSWYQQTPGQGLQFLFEYFSETQRNKGNFPGRFSGRQFSNSRSEMNVSTLELGDSALYLCASSPTRTSGGTSTDTQYFGPGTRLTVL.

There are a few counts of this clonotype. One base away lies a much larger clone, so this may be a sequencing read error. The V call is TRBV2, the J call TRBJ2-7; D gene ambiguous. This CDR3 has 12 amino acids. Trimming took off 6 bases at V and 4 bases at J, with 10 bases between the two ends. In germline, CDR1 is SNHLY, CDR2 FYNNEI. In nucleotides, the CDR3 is TGTGCCAGCAGGCGGACGGCATACGAGCAGTACTTC. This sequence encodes CASRRTAYEQYF. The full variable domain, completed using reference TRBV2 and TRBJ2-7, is EPEVTQTPSHQVTQMGQEVILRCVPISNHLYFYWYRQILGQKVEFLVSFYNNEISEKSEIFDDQFSVERPDGSNFTLKIRSTKLEDSAMYFCASRRTAYEQYFGPGTRLTVT.

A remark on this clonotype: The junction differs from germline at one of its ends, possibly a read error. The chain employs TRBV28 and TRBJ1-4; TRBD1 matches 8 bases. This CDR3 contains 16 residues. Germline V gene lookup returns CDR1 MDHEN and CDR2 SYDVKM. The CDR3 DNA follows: TGTGCCAGCAATGAAGACAGGGGAGTAACTAATGAAGAACTGTTTTTT. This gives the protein CASNEDRGVTNEELFF. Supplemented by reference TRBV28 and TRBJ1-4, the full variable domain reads DVKVTQSSRYLVKRTGEKVFLECVQDMDHENMFWYRQDPGLGLRLIYFSYDVKMKEKGDIPEGYSVSREKKERFSLILESASTNQTSMYLCASNEDRGVTNEELFFGSGTQLSVL.

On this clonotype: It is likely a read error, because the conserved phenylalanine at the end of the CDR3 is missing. Here the CDR3 DNA reads TGTGCCAGCGGGAGTGGGTTGTCCTACAATAAGCAGTTCTGC. It encodes CASGSGLSYNKQFC. V and J are TRBV9 and TRBJ2-1; weak D call: TRBD2 (5 bases). This CDR3 region has 14 residues. The germline V gene has CDR1 SGDLS and CDR2 YYNGEE.

The CDR3 is CSGAEGETQYF. DNA for the CDR3: TGCAGCGGAGCTGAGGGGGAGACCCAGTACTTC. This chain uses TRBV29-1 with TRBJ2-5; possibly TRBD1 or TRBD2 for D (5 bases each). The CDR3 is 11 amino acids. CDR1 SQVTM and CDR2 ANQGSEA come from the germline V gene. Trimming cost V 7 bases and J 5 bases, with 11 bases left between them. The complete variable domain, with remaining parts taken from reference TRBV29-1 and TRBJ2-5, reads SAVISQKPSRDICQRGTSLTIQCQVDSQVTMMFWYRQQPGQSLTLIATANQGSEATYESGFVIDKFPISRPNLTFSTLTVSNMSPEDSSIYLCSGAEGETQYFGPGTRLLVL.

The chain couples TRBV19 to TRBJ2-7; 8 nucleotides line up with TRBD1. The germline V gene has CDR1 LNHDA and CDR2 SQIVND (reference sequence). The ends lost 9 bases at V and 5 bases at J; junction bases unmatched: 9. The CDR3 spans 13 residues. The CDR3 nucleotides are TGTGCCAGCAGATACGGACAGGGCCACGAGCAGTACTTC. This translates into CASRYGQGHEQYF.

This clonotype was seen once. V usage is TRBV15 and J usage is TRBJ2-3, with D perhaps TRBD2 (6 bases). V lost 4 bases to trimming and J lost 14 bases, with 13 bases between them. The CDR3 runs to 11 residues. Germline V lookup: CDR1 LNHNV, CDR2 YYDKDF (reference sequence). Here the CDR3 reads CATSTPGLGYF. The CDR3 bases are TGTGCCACCAGCACGCCGGGACTTGGGTATTTT.

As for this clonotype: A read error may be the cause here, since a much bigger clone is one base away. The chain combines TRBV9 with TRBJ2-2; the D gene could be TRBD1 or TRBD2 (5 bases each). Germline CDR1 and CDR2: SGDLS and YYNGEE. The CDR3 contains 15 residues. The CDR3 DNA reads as TGTGCCAGCAGCGTAGTGGCAGGGAACACCGGGGAGCCGTTTTTT. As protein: CASSVVAGNTGEPFF.

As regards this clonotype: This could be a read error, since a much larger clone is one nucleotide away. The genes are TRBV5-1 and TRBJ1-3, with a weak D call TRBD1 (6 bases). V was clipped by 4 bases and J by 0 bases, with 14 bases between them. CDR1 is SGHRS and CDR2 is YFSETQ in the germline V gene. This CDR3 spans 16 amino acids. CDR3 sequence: CASSLLTGPSGNTIYF. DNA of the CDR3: TGCGCCAGCAGCCTTCTAACAGGGCCCTCTGGAAACACCATATATTTT.

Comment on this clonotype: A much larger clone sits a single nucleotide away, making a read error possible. The CDR3 reads CASTGRQNTGAFF. Written as DNA, the CDR3 is TGTGCCAGCACTGGACGGCAGAACACTGGAGCTTTCTTT. This chain links TRBV11-1 with TRBJ1-1; no reliable D call. Germline V lookup: CDR1 SGHAT, CDR2 FQDESV (reference sequence). The length of the CDR3 is 13 residues.

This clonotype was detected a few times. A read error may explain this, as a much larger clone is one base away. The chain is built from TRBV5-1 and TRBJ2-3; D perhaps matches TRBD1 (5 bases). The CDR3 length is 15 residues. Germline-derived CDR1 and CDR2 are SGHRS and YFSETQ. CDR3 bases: TGCGCCAGCAGCTTGGTTCAGGGTAGCACAGGTACGCAGTATTTT. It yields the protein CASSLVQGSTGTQYF.

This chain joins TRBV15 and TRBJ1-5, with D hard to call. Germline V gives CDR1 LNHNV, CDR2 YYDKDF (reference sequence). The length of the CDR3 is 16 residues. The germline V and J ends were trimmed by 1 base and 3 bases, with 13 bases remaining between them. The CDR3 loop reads CATSRVEAVPNQPQHF. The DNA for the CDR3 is TGTGCCACCAGCAGAGTTGAAGCGGTCCCCAATCAGCCCCAGCATTTT.

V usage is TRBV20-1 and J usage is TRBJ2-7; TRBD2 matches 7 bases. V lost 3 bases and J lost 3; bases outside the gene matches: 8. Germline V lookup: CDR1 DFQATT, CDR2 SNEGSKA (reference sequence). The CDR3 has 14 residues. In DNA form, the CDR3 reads TGCAGTGCTAGTCTCCCAGGCGGGGGCTACGAGCAGTACTTC. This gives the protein CSASLPGGGYEQYF.

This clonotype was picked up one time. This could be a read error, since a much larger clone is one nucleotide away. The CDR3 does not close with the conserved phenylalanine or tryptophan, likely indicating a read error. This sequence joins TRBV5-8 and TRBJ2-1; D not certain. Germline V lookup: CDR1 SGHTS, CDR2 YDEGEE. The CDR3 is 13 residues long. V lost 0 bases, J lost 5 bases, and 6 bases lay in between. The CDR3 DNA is TGTGCCAGCAGCTTGGGCTCAAACAATGAGCAGTTCCTC. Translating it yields CASSLGSNNEQFL.

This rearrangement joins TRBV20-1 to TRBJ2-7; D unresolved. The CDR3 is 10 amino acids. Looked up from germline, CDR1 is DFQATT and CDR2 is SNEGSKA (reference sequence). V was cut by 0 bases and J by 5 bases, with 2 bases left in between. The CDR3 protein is CSARENEQYF. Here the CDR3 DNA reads TGCAGTGCTAGAGAAAACGAGCAGTACTTC.

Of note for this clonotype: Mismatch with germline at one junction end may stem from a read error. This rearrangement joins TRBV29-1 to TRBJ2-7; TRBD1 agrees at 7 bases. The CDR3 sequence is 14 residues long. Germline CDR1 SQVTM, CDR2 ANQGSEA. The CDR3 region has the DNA TGCAGCGTTGGACGGGACAGCGAAGCCTACGAGCAGTGCTTC. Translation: CSVGRDSEAYEQCF.

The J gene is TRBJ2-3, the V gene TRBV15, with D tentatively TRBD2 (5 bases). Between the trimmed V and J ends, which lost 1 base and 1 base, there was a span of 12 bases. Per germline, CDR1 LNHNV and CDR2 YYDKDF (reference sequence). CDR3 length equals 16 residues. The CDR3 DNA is TGTGCCACCAGCAGAGGAGGGCTCCCGGGCACAGATACGCAGTATTTT. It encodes CATSRGGLPGTDTQYF. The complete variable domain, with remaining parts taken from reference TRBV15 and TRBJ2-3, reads DAMVIQNPRYQVTQFGKPVTLSCSQTLNHNVMYWYQQKSSQAPKLLFHYYDKDFNNEADTPDNFQSRRPNTSFCFLDIRSPGLGDTAMYLCATSRGGLPGTDTQYFGPGTRLTVL.

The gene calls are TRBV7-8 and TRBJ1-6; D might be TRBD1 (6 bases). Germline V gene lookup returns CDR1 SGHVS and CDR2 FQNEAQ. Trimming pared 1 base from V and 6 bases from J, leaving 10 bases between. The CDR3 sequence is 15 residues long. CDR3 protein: CASSLEGGFNSPLHF. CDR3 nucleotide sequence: TGTGCCAGCAGCTTAGAAGGGGGATTTAATTCACCCCTCCACTTT. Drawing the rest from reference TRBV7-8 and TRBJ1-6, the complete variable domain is GAGVSQSPRYKVAKRGQDVALRCDPISGHVSLFWYQQALGQGPEFLTYFQNEAQLDKSGLPSDRFFAERPEGSVSTLKIQRTQQEDSAVYLCASSLEGGFNSPLHFGNGTRLTVT.

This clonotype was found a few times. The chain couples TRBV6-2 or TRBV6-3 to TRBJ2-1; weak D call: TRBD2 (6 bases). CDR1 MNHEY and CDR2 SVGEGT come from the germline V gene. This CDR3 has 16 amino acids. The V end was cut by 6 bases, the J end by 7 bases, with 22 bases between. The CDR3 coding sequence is TGTGCCAGCAGGCCTCCGGGAGAGGGGACCCTAAATGAGCAGTTCTTC. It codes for CASRPPGEGTLNEQFF.

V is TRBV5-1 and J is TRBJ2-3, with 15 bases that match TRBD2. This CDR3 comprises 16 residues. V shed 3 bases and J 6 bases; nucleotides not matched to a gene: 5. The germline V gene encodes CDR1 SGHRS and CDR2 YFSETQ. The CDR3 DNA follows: TGCGCCAGCAGCTCCGGGACTAGCGGGGGGCGGGATACGCAGTATTTT. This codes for CASSSGTSGGRDTQYF.

Written as DNA, the CDR3 is TGTGCCAGCAGCTCCACTACAGGGGCAGGAGGCTACACCTTC. It encodes CASSSTTGAGGYTF. The rearrangement links TRBV7-2 to TRBJ1-2; 7 bases map to TRBD1. The trim removed 4 bases at V and 8 bases at J, leaving 10 bases unmatched. The CDR3 runs 14 residues. Per the germline V gene, CDR1 is SGHTA and CDR2 is FQGNSA.

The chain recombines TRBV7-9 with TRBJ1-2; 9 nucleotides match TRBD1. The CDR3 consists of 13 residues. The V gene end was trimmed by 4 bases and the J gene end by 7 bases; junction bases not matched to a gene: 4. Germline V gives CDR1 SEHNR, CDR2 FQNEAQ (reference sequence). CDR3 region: CASSSGQGCGYTF. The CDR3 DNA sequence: TGTGCCAGCAGCTCTGGACAGGGGTGTGGCTACACCTTC.

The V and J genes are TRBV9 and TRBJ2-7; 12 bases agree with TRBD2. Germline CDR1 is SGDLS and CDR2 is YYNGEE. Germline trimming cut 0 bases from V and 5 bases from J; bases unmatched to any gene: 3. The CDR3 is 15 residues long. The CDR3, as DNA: TGTGCCAGCAGCGTAGGACTAGCGGGAGCAAACGAGCAGTACTTC. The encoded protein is CASSVGLAGANEQYF.

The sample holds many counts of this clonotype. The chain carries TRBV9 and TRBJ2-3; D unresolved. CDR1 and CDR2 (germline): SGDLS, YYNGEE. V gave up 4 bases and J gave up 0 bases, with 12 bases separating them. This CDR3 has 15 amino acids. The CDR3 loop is CASSPDWGSTDTQYF. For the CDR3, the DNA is TGTGCCAGCAGCCCCGATTGGGGAAGCACAGATACGCAGTATTTT.